This T cell receptor beta chain came from a study of PD-1 blockade in classical Hodgkin lymphoma (dated by TCRdb to 2018 to 2021). About the study as a whole: Nivolumab dosing was 3 mg/kg intravenously every 2 weeks, continuing until either disease progression or unacceptable toxicity. A peripheral blood immune signature of response to PD-1 blockade in classical Hodgkin lymphoma was defined using TCR beta sequencing and CyTOF.

Results and caveats for the whole study, not just this receptor: Among trial patients, those achieving complete response had baseline diversity similar to that of newly diagnosed patients, while diversity was significantly lower in partial responders and progressors. The study was limited to a single clinical trial cohort, and causes of repertoire differences, possibly disease activity or prior therapy, remained undefined. Newly diagnosed patients were reported to have lower baseline TCR diversity than healthy donors, and relapsed/refractory patients were reported to have lower baseline TCR diversity still. Diversity was lower in patients who began nivolumab less than 1 year after ASCT, so these patients were left out of later analyses to avoid confounding by immune reconstitution. A significant rise by C4D1 was seen in CD4+ but not CD8+ TCR diversity (p=0.0027 vs p=0.16), with the rise being most apparent in complete responders (p=0.02).

This specimen's time point label, per the study, means: cycle 4 day 1 (C4D1), after less than 7 weeks of nivolumab. Every trial patient had relapsed after autologous stem cell transplantation, and cohorts A, B and C differed in prior brentuximab vedotin exposure. Magnetic negative selection with a Miltenyi CD8+ T cell isolation kit was used to purify CD8+ T cells from thawed PBMCs. A total of fewer than 70 patients with relapsed/refractory classical Hodgkin lymphoma made up the trial cohort, and each patient's best overall response was complete response, partial response or progressive disease. In the multi-cohort phase II CheckMate 205 trial, trial patients received single-agent nivolumab. Best overall response was determined by an independent review committee according to the 2007 International Working Group response criteria. PBMCs from the trial were collected at three points: immediately before nivolumab initiation (C1D1), and during therapy at cycle 2 day 1 and cycle 4 day 1. Peripheral blood was collected in 8 mL Vacutainer Cell Preparation Tubes, from which PBMCs were isolated by centrifugation and then cryopreserved. Purified CD4+ and CD8+ fractions were prepared only for cases in which an additional PBMC sample was available. Magnetically labelled cells were removed on LS columns in a quadroMACS separator, and the flow-through was collected as the purified fraction.

Comment on this clone: The specificity of this receptor is unknown. Per-nucleotide qualities are absent, and no much larger clonotype sits a single base away.

The Qiagen DNeasy kit was used to extract genomic DNA both from unsorted PBMCs and from the negatively selected CD4+ and CD8+ fractions. Amplification of TCR beta CDR3 regions was done by immunoSEQ multiplex PCR with primers that anneal to V and J segments. Amplification bias was minimized using a synthetic immune receptor repertoire, and residual bias was removed computationally after sequencing. The paper's processing steps were these. Custom Python scripts were used to quantify repertoire diversity as the Shannon entropy index. Unsorted, CD4+ and CD8+ repertoires were analyzed separately, except for combined analyses in which CD4+ and CD8+ sequences were merged in silico. Clonal expansion was defined as at least a 2-fold frequency increase after treatment relative to C1D1, with a pseudocount of 0.5 for undetected baseline clones. Clones with 0 or 1 copy at C1D1 were classified as singleton clones, and clones with 2 or more copies were classified as non-singleton clones. Clones expanded in unsorted samples were labelled as CD4+, CD8+ or unknown by matching protein sequences in sorted samples from the same patient. Wilcoxon tests were applied to paired samples to test diversity changes from C1D1 to C4D1. The clones in this table, taken by TCRdb from immuneACCESS, are in-frame only. Not every clone is retained; where verified, under half of the shortfall comes from an unresolved V gene, and the cause of the rest is unknown. Clone size and V and J calls were adopted from that table, with D and trimming inferred from the DNA. The sample has about 20,000 clones on record, over 65% of them singletons. The top ten clones comprise just under 7.5% of the sample.

V lost 2 bases and J lost 3 bases, and the count of bases not matched to a germline gene is 15. Including the terminal cysteine and phenylalanine, the CDR3 comprises 18 residues. Only CDR3 DNA is held: 54 bases, read in frame from base 1. CDR1 and CDR2 (MGHRA, YSYEKL) derive from the germline V gene. The TCR was taken from a human donor with classical Hodgkin lymphoma. Here the chain combines TRBV4-1 and TRBJ2-7; the central 8 bases match TRBD1. Sample: CD8+ T cells from blood, taken before the fourth cycle of nivolumab. The encoded CDR3 is CASSQTGDPGGFRYEQYF. The bases read TGCGCCAGCAGCCAAACAGGCGATCCAGGGGGCTTTCGCTACGAGCAGTACTTC.